This T cell receptor (beta chain) was identified in a study of blood T cell repertoires in COVID-19. The V gene's germline CDR1 is MNHNS and CDR2 SASEGT. Trimming removed 4 bases from V and 4 bases from J; junction bases left unmatched: 6. The length of the CDR3 is 16 residues. Clones were read by immunoSEQ multiplex PCR, and TCRdb kept only the in-frame ones, dropping some. Of more than 95,000 clones in the sample, around 87% were seen once. This chain uses TRBV6-1 with TRBJ2-5, with 13 positions matching TRBD2. This sequence was found in a human donor in a cohort sampled during active COVID-19. The sequenced sample consisted of peripheral blood. The CDR3 DNA reads as TGTGCCAGCAGTGGGGGACTAGCGGGAACGGCAGAGACCCAGTACTTC. It yields the protein CASSGGLAGTAETQYF.